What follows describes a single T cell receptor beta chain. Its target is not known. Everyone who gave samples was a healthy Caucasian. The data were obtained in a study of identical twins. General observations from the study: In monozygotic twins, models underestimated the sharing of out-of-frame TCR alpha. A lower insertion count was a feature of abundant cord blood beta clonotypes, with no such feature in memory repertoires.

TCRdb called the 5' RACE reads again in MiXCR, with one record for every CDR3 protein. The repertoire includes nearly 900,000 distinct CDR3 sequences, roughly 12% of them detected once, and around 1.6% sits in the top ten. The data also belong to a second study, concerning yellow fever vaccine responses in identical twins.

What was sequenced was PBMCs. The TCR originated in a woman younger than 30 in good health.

This CDR3 reads CAISDGGRTDTQYF. The CDR3 DNA reads TGTGCCATCAGTGACGGGGGACGCACAGATACGCAGTATTTT. The V and J genes are TRBV10-3 and TRBJ2-3, with a tentative D call TRBD2 (6 bases). The germline gives CDR1 ENHRY, CDR2 SYGVKD. The CDR3 is 14 residues long. The V gene lost 3 bases and the J gene lost 1 base, with 8 bases spanning the gap.